This T cell receptor (beta chain) appears in the sequencing data of a study of cytomegalovirus exposure and HLA in healthy donors. 13 Jbeta primers and 60 Vbeta primers were used for the PCR. The method was immunoSEQ multiplex PCR; TCRdb's version includes in-frame clones alone and lacks a portion of them. The sample includes about 150,000 clones, roughly 70% of them seen just once. Findings of the study overall: In vitro work confirmed that a few CMV-associated chains recognize CMV antigens.

The donors, nominally healthy at sampling, likely had unrecorded immune exposures. Note on this clone: Its antigen is unknown.

Germline CDR1 reads SGHNT; CDR2 reads YENEEA. After removal of 2 bases from V and 3 bases from J, the junction contained 4 bases not matched to a gene. CDR3 size: 14 residues. The source material was PBMCs. The clonotype originates from a man aged 25 to 40 in good health and CMV-seropositive. The V and J genes are TRBV11-3 and TRBJ2-7; TRBD2 aligns across 7 bases. In nucleotides, the CDR3 is TGTGCCAGCAGCTTAAGCGGGACCTACTACGAGCAGTACTTC. Translating it yields CASSLSGTYYEQYF.